This T cell receptor (beta chain) was sequenced for a study of T cell responses to AZD1222 COVID-19 vaccine. This CDR3 is 13 amino acids long. The germline V gene has CDR1 PRHDT and CDR2 FYEKMQ (reference sequence). Trimming left V 3 bases short and J 6 bases short, with 11 bases between. This clone was seen only a few times. Libraries were prepared by immunoSEQ multiplex PCR; TCRdb keeps only in-frame clonotypes and omits some of them. The top ten hold roughly 1.4% of the sample, which has about 130,000 clones, roughly nine tenths seen once. The chain has TRBV13 and TRBJ1-1; the D is unclear. The receptor was derived from an adult in good health. Sequencing was performed on peripheral blood, taken on day 0 of AZD1222 vaccination. CDR3 nucleotides: TGTGCCAGCAGCTTTCGGGGTGCGGCTGAAGCTTTCTTT. The encoded protein is CASSFRGAAEAFF.